The text below deals with one TCR beta chain. Other nucleotide sequences from this sample produce the same CDR3. This sample was included in a study of OX40 agonist ivuxolimab in advanced cancers. Some clones are missing from TCRdb's copy, which holds only in-frame ones; the method was immunoSEQ multiplex PCR. This repertoire shows roughly 77,000 clones, 84% found once; its top ten account for around 0.51%. The CDR3 runs 14 residues. Trimming stripped 6 bases from V and 2 bases from J, with 12 bases between. CDR1 and CDR2 from the germline V gene are LNHDA and SQIVND (reference sequence). The sequence came from an adult with an advanced solid tumor such as melanoma, head and neck, liver or kidney cancer. The source was CD4+ or CD8+ T cells sorted from blood, collected in a trial of the OX40 agonist ivuxolimab. This chain links TRBV19 with TRBJ2-3; D call uncertain. In nucleotides, the CDR3 is TGTGCCAGTAGCTCTGGTAGAGACACAGATACGCAGTATTTT. Translating gives CASSSGRDTDTQYF.